The 25 T cell receptor beta chains in this list originate from one sample, sequenced in a study of Ad26.COV2.S vaccination and SARS-CoV-2 variants. Treatment of the sample: about 20 received Ad26.COV2.S at low or high dose, single or two shots; several received placebo; per-sample allocation not given. It was on day 63 after the first vaccine or placebo injection that samples were taken. Only in-frame clones appear in the TCRdb table, and some are missing; sequencing was by immunoSEQ multiplex PCR. The sample includes approximately 450,000 clones, around 90% seen only once; the top ten take 10% to 15%. Here the sequenced sample was peripheral blood, taken in a trial of Ad26.COV2.S vaccine versus placebo. These TCRs come from a person between 18 and 65 years old who received the Ad26.COV2.S COVID-19 vaccine or a placebo.

The CDR3 nucleotides read TGTGCCAGCAGTTTGTCCGGGACGGGGAACACTGAAGCTTTCTTT. Translation: CASSLSGTGNTEAFF. The V and J genes are TRBV27 and TRBJ1-1, with D maybe TRBD1 (5 bases). This CDR3 is built from 15 residues. With 3 bases removed from V and 1 base from J, the gap between germline ends came to 12 bases. CDR1 and CDR2 (germline): MNHEY, SMNVEV (reference sequence).

This clone appeared a few times. The rearrangement joins TRBV10-3 to TRBJ2-3, with 10 positions matching TRBD2. The trim removed 0 bases at V and 0 bases at J, leaving 0 bases unmatched. From germline, CDR1 is ENHRY and CDR2 SYGVKD. The CDR3 totals 16 residues. The CDR3 DNA reads TGTGCCATCAGTGAGTCGACTAGCGGGAGCACAGATACGCAGTATTTT. It yields the protein CAISESTSGSTDTQYF.

The rearrangement joins TRBV12-5 to TRBJ1-1, with unresolved D. CDR1 is LGHNT, CDR2 FRNRAP, per germline. The length of the CDR3 is 19 residues. V lost 0 bases and J 5 bases, leaving 25 bases between the germline ends. CDR3 DNA: TGTGCTAGTGGTTTGGTAATCCCGCCCAGCCCGGACGTGACAACTGAAGCTTTCTTT. This encodes CASGLVIPPSPDVTTEAFF.

This chain joins TRBV12-3 or TRBV12-4 and TRBJ1-4, with no clear D. Trimming left V 5 bases short and J 5 bases short, with 9 bases between. The CDR3 length is 13 residues. The chain's CDR3 is CASSRQENEKLFF. DNA for the CDR3: TGTGCCAGCAGTAGACAAGAAAATGAAAAACTGTTTTTT.

The chain joins TRBV7-8 to TRBJ2-2, with D perhaps matching TRBD1 (6 bases). There are 15 residues in the CDR3. Trimming took off 5 bases at V and 1 base at J, with 11 bases between the two ends. Germline values: CDR1 SGHVS, CDR2 FQNEAQ. CDR3 sequence reads: CASSLGHLNTGELFF. The CDR3 DNA is TGTGCCAGCAGCCTGGGACATCTGAACACCGGGGAGCTGTTTTTT. Together with reference TRBV7-8 and TRBJ2-2, the CDR3 gives the full variable domain: GAGVSQSPRYKVAKRGQDVALRCDPISGHVSLFWYQQALGQGPEFLTYFQNEAQLDKSGLPSDRFFAERPEGSVSTLKIQRTQQEDSAVYLCASSLGHLNTGELFFGEGSRLTVL.

CDR3 protein: CASSLEQTTDTQYF. As DNA, the CDR3 is TGCGCCAGCAGCTTGGAGCAGACCACAGATACGCAGTATTTT. The V call is TRBV5-1, the J call TRBJ2-3; D remains unclear. Germline assignment: CDR1 SGHRS and CDR2 YFSETQ. V lost 0 bases to trimming and J lost 2 bases, with 7 bases between them. This CDR3 comprises 14 residues.

This sequence joins TRBV5-1 and TRBJ2-2; D possibly corresponds to TRBD2 (6 bases). The ends were cut back, 4 bases at V and 2 bases at J, with 9 bases in the middle. From germline, CDR1 is SGHRS and CDR2 YFSETQ. CDR3 length: 14 amino acids. The CDR3 protein is CASSIAANTGELFF. The CDR3, as DNA: TGCGCCAGCAGCATAGCGGCAAACACCGGGGAGCTGTTTTTT.

The genes are TRBV19 and TRBJ2-1, with D hard to call. The CDR3 sequence is 15 residues long. V was pared by 4 bases and J by 6 bases, with 16 bases between. CDR1 LNHDA and CDR2 SQIVND come from the germline V gene (reference sequence). CDR3 bases: TGTGCCAGTAGTACTCCCCCCACCTTCACCAATGAGCAGTTCTTC. Its protein product is CASSTPPTFTNEQFF.

The V and J genes are TRBV6-6 and TRBJ2-7; 9 positions agree with TRBD1. This CDR3 comprises 13 residues. The germline V gene has CDR1 MNHNY and CDR2 SVGAGI (reference sequence). Unmatched junction bases numbered 2, after V lost 5 bases and J lost 3 bases. CDR3 loop: CASSKDRGYEQYF. The CDR3 DNA is TGTGCCAGCAGTAAGGACAGGGGCTACGAGCAGTACTTC.

Only one count was recorded for this clone. This chain connects TRBV5-1 to TRBJ2-3; the D gene could be TRBD1 or TRBD2 (5 bases each). The V gene lost 0 bases and the J gene lost 3 bases, with 8 bases spanning the gap. Per germline, CDR1 SGHRS and CDR2 YFSETQ. CDR3 length equals 14 residues. CDR3 loop: CASSLEGRTDTQYF. In DNA, the CDR3 is TGCGCCAGCAGCTTGGAGGGGAGAACAGATACGCAGTATTTT.

J is TRBJ2-7 and V is TRBV6-5; D call uncertain. Germline CDR1 and CDR2: MNHEY and SVGAGI. With 0 bases removed from V and 2 bases from J, the gap between germline ends came to 14 bases. The CDR3 covers 16 residues. Here the CDR3 DNA reads TGTGCCAGCAGTTACTCCGGTTCCCTGATCCCCTACGAGCAGTACTTC. It codes for CASSYSGSLIPYEQYF.

The rearrangement uses TRBV24-1 and TRBJ2-5; 11 nucleotides match TRBD1. This CDR3 is built from 16 residues. Germline lookup yields CDR1 KGHDR and CDR2 SFDVKD. The trim removed 3 bases at V and 1 base at J, leaving 3 bases unmatched. In DNA form, the CDR3 reads TGTGCCACCAGTGATCCGGGACAGGGGGGCCAAGAGACCCAGTACTTC. This codes for CATSDPGQGGQETQYF.

The gene calls are TRBV29-1 and TRBJ1-1, with D unresolved. V lost 8 bases and J lost 2, with 12 bases in between. CDR3 length equals 12 residues. From germline, CDR1 is SQVTM and CDR2 ANQGSEA. CDR3 in DNA: TGCAGCTTAAGAGGTGTAAACACTGAAGCTTTCTTT. Translating gives CSLRGVNTEAFF.

This chain uses TRBV29-1 with TRBJ1-2; 9 bases match TRBD1. CDR3 size: 14 residues. In germline, CDR1 is SQVTM, CDR2 ANQGSEA. J lost 4 bases, V lost 4 bases, and 7 bases had no gene match. CDR3 amino acids: CSVVEGQGRYGYTF. CDR3 nucleotides: TGCAGCGTTGTTGAGGGACAGGGACGCTATGGCTACACCTTC.

The chain joins TRBV9 to TRBJ2-5; D may be TRBD1 (5 bases). The germline V gene encodes CDR1 SGDLS and CDR2 YYNGEE. The germline V and J ends were trimmed by 0 bases and 4 bases, with 10 bases remaining between them. The CDR3 covers 14 residues. The CDR3 reads CASSVAQVRETQYF. The CDR3 DNA follows: TGTGCCAGCAGCGTAGCACAGGTCCGAGAGACCCAGTACTTC.

Only a few counts were recorded for this clone. V gene TRBV27 combines with J gene TRBJ2-2; TRBD1 is a possible D gene (5 bases). Germline lookup yields CDR1 MNHEY and CDR2 SMNVEV (reference sequence). The CDR3 sequence is 17 residues long. V gave up 3 bases and J gave up 1 base, with 15 bases separating them. The CDR3 here is CASSFLTVDRNTGELFF. The CDR3 bases are TGTGCCAGCAGTTTCTTAACCGTCGACAGGAACACCGGGGAGCTGTTTTTT.

The rearrangement links TRBV27 to TRBJ2-7; D is unclear. Germline V gives CDR1 MNHEY, CDR2 SMNVEV (reference sequence). Trimming removed 5 bases from V and 3 bases from J, with 11 bases in between. This CDR3 spans 13 amino acids. The CDR3 region is CASSISPGYEQYF. In DNA form, the CDR3 reads TGTGCCAGCAGTATTTCCCCGGGCTACGAGCAGTACTTC.

The chain carries TRBV24-1 and TRBJ2-5; D gene uncertain. V was clipped by 5 bases and J by 0 bases, with 9 bases between them. The V gene's germline CDR1 is KGHDR and CDR2 SFDVKD. This CDR3 is 14 amino acids long. CDR3 sequence (DNA): TGTGCCACCAGTGCCTTGACGGACCAAGAGACCCAGTACTTC. Amino acid sequence: CATSALTDQETQYF.

This chain uses TRBV10-3 with TRBJ2-3; the match to TRBD2 covers 8 bases. Losses at the gene ends were 8 bases for V and 0 bases for J; bases not matched to a gene: 10. Germline V CDR1 and CDR2: ENHRY, SYGVKD. CDR3 length equals 16 residues. CDR3 sequence reads: CAIRAGAPASTDTQYF. Here the CDR3 DNA reads TGTGCCATCCGAGCGGGAGCCCCTGCTAGCACAGATACGCAGTATTTT.

J is TRBJ2-5 and V is TRBV7-9; 7 nucleotides agree with TRBD2. Germline V CDR1 and CDR2: SEHNR, FQNEAQ (reference sequence). V was pared by 1 base and J by 3 bases, with 2 bases of the junction left unmatched. The CDR3 runs 14 residues. Here the CDR3 DNA reads TGTGCCAGCAGCTTAGGTCTAGCGGAAGAGACCCAGTACTTC. It is translated as CASSLGLAEETQYF.

This clone was recorded once. This chain links TRBV7-8 with TRBJ1-1; possibly TRBD1 for D (6 bases). The CDR3 has 15 amino acids. Germline CDR1 reads SGHVS; CDR2 reads FQNEAQ. The V end was cut by 2 bases, the J end by 5 bases, with 15 bases between. CDR3 region: CASSLTLSRGTEAFF. The CDR3 DNA reads TGTGCCAGCAGCTTAACCCTGTCCAGGGGAACTGAAGCTTTCTTT.

The chain carries TRBV19 and TRBJ1-1; D call uncertain. The CDR3 is 15 residues long. Germline CDR1 is LNHDA and CDR2 is SQIVND (reference sequence). V was shortened by 1 base and J by 5 bases, with 14 bases between the two germline ends. The CDR3 coding sequence is TGTGCCAGTAGTATAGCCCGGACGAGGAGAACTGAAGCTTTCTTT. Amino acid sequence: CASSIARTRRTEAFF.

This clone has only one observation. The chain carries TRBV29-1 and TRBJ2-7, with TRBD1 matching 7 bases. This CDR3 comprises 14 residues. Germline-derived CDR1 and CDR2 are SQVTM and ANQGSEA. J lost 0 bases, V lost 2 bases, and 4 bases had no gene match. The CDR3 nucleotides read TGCAGCGTTGAAATGGCAGGGGGCTCCTACGAGCAGTACTTC. This codes for CSVEMAGGSYEQYF.

This clone was recorded only once. The rearrangement joins TRBV12-3 or TRBV12-4 to TRBJ2-3; no definite D call. The V and J ends lost 3 bases and 8 bases respectively, with 9 bases between them. The CDR3 totals 12 residues. DNA for the CDR3: TGTGCCAGCAGTTTGGGTATCGGTACGCAGTATTTT. Translating gives CASSLGIGTQYF.

This clone was seen more than once but under ten times. The V gene is TRBV5-1, the J gene TRBJ1-1; D is ambiguous. Trimming pared 1 base from V and 2 bases from J, leaving 12 bases between. The CDR3 totals 15 residues. The germline CDR1 and CDR2 sequences are SGHRS and YFSETQ. The CDR3 sequence: CASSLFPGGNTEAFF. The CDR3 DNA follows: TGCGCCAGCAGCTTGTTTCCAGGCGGAAACACTGAAGCTTTCTTT.